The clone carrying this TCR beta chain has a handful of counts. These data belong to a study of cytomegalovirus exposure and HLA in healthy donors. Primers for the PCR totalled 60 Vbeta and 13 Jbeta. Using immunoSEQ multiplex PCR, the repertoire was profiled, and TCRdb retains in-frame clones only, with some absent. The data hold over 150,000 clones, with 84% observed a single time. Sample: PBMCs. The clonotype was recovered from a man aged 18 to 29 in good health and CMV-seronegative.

The CDR3 DNA follows: TGTGCCAGCACAGAAGAGCGGGACTTAACCTACGAGCAGTACTTC. Translating it yields CASTEERDLTYEQYF. This chain links TRBV28 with TRBJ2-7, with 7 nucleotides matching TRBD2. The CDR3 runs to 15 residues. The germline CDR1 and CDR2 sequences are MDHEN and SYDVKM. J was trimmed by 2 bases and V by 7 bases; bases with no gene match: 11.